Shown below are 8 T cell receptor beta chains from a single sample sequenced in a study of prognosis after radiotherapy for stage I lung cancer. Two rounds of multiplex PCR amplified TCR beta CDR3 from genomic DNA. Every TRBV and TRBJ gene had its own specific primer in first-round PCR. MiXCR, applied by TCRdb to the multiplex PCR reads, yields one record per CDR3 protein. The sample includes some 35,000 distinct CDR3 sequences, about 31% seen only once; the top ten take roughly 26%. The specimen comprised PBMCs, sampled before or after stereotactic body radiation therapy (not recorded which). Receptors originate from a donor over 45 with non-small cell lung cancer.

This clonotype was detected ten times or more. The genes are TRBV18 and TRBJ2-7; 8 positions agree with TRBD1. V trimming: 4 bases; J trimming: 9 bases; junction bases outside the gene matches: 5. The germline gives CDR1 KGHSH, CDR2 LQKENI. There are 12 residues in the CDR3. The CDR3 DNA reads TGTGCCAGCTCACAGGACAGGGAGGTGCAGTACTTC. Its translation: CASSQDREVQYF. Supplemented by reference TRBV18 and TRBJ2-7, the full variable domain reads NAGVMQNPRHLVRRRGQEARLRCSPMKGHSHVYWYRQLPEEGLKFMVYLQKENIIDESGMPKERFSAEFPKEGPSILRIQQVVRGDSAAYFCASSQDREVQYFGPGTRLTVT.

In regard to this clonotype: A read error may be the cause here, since a much bigger clone is one base away. The genes are TRBV6-1 and TRBJ2-2; weak D call: TRBD2 (5 bases). The CDR3 spans 16 residues. Germline values: CDR1 MNHNS, CDR2 SASEGT. V lost 6 bases to trimming and J lost 6 bases, with 20 bases between them. Here the CDR3 reads CASSLGRLAGSGELFF. The CDR3 DNA reads as TGTGCCAGCAGCCTTGGGAGACTTGCTGGGTCCGGGGAGCTGTTTTTT.

Comment on this clonotype: With only one base between it and a far larger clone, this is likely a read error. The rearrangement joins TRBV6-2 or TRBV6-3 to TRBJ2-5; no definite D call. In germline, CDR1 is MNHEY, CDR2 SVGEGT. CDR3 length equals 11 residues. Trimming cost V 8 bases and J 7 bases, with 11 bases left between them. CDR3 protein: CASASYGTQYF. For the CDR3, the DNA is TGTGCCAGCGCCAGTTATGGGACCCAGTACTTC.

By sample share, this clonotype is medium-sized. The chain couples TRBV20-1 to TRBJ1-2, with TRBD1 matching over 7 bases. The CDR3 consists of 15 residues. The V gene's germline CDR1 is DFQATT and CDR2 SNEGSKA (reference sequence). With 2 bases clipped from V and 2 bases from J, the junction kept 8 bases outside the gene matches. DNA of the CDR3: TGCAGTGCTAGATCGCCGGGACAGAAAAACTATGGCTACACCTTC. Its translation is CSARSPGQKNYGYTF.

This clonotype was seen ten or more times. V and J are TRBV6-1 and TRBJ2-3; D gene uncertain. This CDR3 region has 14 residues. Trimming took 4 bases from V and 1 from J, leaving 9 bases between them. Germline CDR1 is MNHNS and CDR2 is SASEGT. Written as DNA, the CDR3 is TGTGCCAGCAGTGCCGCAAGGGGCACAGATACGCAGTATTTT. Its translation is CASSAARGTDTQYF.

The table lists this clonotype with many counts. The V gene is TRBV5-1, the J gene TRBJ2-1; TRBD2 aligns across 7 bases. The junction had 2 bases not matched to a gene; V was cut back by 2 bases and J by 0 bases. Germline V gene lookup returns CDR1 SGHRS and CDR2 YFSETQ. This CDR3 is 15 amino acids long. The CDR3 DNA reads as TGCGCCAGCAGCTTTAGCGGGTTCTCCTACAATGAGCAGTTCTTC. Translation: CASSFSGFSYNEQFF.

The table lists this clonotype with many counts. This sequence joins TRBV6-1 and TRBJ1-2; 7 nucleotides match TRBD1. Germline V lookup: CDR1 MNHNS, CDR2 SASEGT. This CDR3 comprises 12 residues. Trimming at V came to 5 bases and at J to 4 bases, leaving 1 base not matched to a gene. CDR3 sequence (DNA): TGTGCCAGCAGTCGACAGGGCTATGGCTACACCTTC. Translation: CASSRQGYGYTF.

The sample holds many counts of this clonotype. The chain has TRBV9 and TRBJ2-5, with 9 nucleotides matching TRBD2. Trimming cost V 0 bases and J 5 bases; bases outside gene matches: 5. CDR1 and CDR2 (germline): SGDLS, YYNGEE. This CDR3 region has 15 residues. Written as DNA, the CDR3 is TGTGCCAGCAGCGTAGGATCTAGCGGGATTGAGACCCAGTACTTC. This codes for CASSVGSSGIETQYF.